The entry that follows covers one T cell receptor (beta chain) sequence. Antigen unknown. This sample is part of a study of cytomegalovirus exposure and HLA in healthy donors. The study's findings and limits: Cytomegalovirus status was reportedly diagnosed by the classifier with high sensitivity and specificity.

Primers included in the PCR were 60 Vbeta and 13 Jbeta primers. The table came from immunoSEQ multiplex PCR; TCRdb's copy has only in-frame clones and leaves some out. This listing includes 50,000 to 70,000 clones. Germline values: CDR1 GTSNPN, CDR2 SVGIG (reference sequence). There are 15 residues in the CDR3. Trimming pared 5 bases from V and 6 bases from J, leaving 19 bases between. The rearrangement uses TRBV30 and TRBJ1-4, with D possibly matching TRBD1 (5 bases). The source material was PBMCs. The source of this sequence is a young woman in good health and CMV-seronegative. CDR3 bases: TGTGCCTGGGGGAATCCAGGGAACTTGGATGAAAAACTGTTTTTT. Translating it yields CAWGNPGNLDEKLFF.